This is a list of T cell receptor beta chains from one sample in a study of blood T cells in healthy people across ages. Each CDR3 protein is one row after TCRdb ran MiXCR on the 5' RACE reads. The sample holds about 1.1 million distinct CDR3 sequences, roughly two fifths seen once. The specimen was blood. All receptors derive from a young man in good health. Each CDR3 is given without its conserved first and last residue. Fields, in order: J gene, V gene, D gene, CDR3 protein. The D gene is left open where the match is weak.

j_gene: TRBJ2-3
v_gene: TRBV6-4
d_gene: .
CDR3aa: ASSDSSGVGTDTQY

j_gene: TRBJ2-7
v_gene: TRBV5-1
d_gene: .
CDR3aa: ASSLQPGGLPYEQY

j_gene: TRBJ1-1
v_gene: TRBV5-1
d_gene: .
CDR3aa: ASSLSSAMNTEAF

j_gene: TRBJ1-2
v_gene: TRBV27
d_gene: .
CDR3aa: ASSLSRQSTNYGYT

j_gene: TRBJ2-7
v_gene: TRBV6-1
d_gene: TRBD2
CDR3aa: ASIRTSGEHYEQY

j_gene: TRBJ2-3
v_gene: TRBV6-5
d_gene: TRBD2
CDR3aa: ASSYSRAGDSTDTQY

j_gene: TRBJ1-2
v_gene: TRBV12-3/TRBV12-4
d_gene: TRBD1
CDR3aa: ASSRGQAEYGYT

j_gene: TRBJ1-2
v_gene: TRBV6-2/TRBV6-3
d_gene: .
CDR3aa: ASSYPHYGYT

j_gene: TRBJ2-7
v_gene: TRBV5-6
d_gene: .
CDR3aa: ASSTYLEYGTYEQY

j_gene: TRBJ2-5
v_gene: TRBV11-2
d_gene: .
CDR3aa: ASSLDQGKQETQY

j_gene: TRBJ2-7
v_gene: TRBV20-1
d_gene: TRBD2
CDR3aa: SAGRSGGQTYEQY

j_gene: TRBJ2-5
v_gene: TRBV15
d_gene: .
CDR3aa: ATSRERVQETQY

j_gene: TRBJ2-2
v_gene: TRBV12-3/TRBV12-4
d_gene: TRBD2
CDR3aa: ASSKLAGSGTGELF

j_gene: TRBJ1-1
v_gene: TRBV20-1
d_gene: .
CDR3aa: SALALNTEAF

j_gene: TRBJ2-1
v_gene: TRBV6-2/TRBV6-3
d_gene: .
CDR3aa: ASSSPLGNEQF

j_gene: TRBJ1-1
v_gene: TRBV6-5
d_gene: .
CDR3aa: ASSYSAQGGTEAF

j_gene: .
v_gene: TRBV29-1
d_gene: .
CDR3aa: SVVGATRRSYNEQY

j_gene: TRBJ2-3
v_gene: TRBV12-5
d_gene: .
CDR3aa: TSGLVRVPQSGLPDTQY

j_gene: TRBJ1-2
v_gene: TRBV7-9
d_gene: .
CDR3aa: VSSLEVVGYT

j_gene: TRBJ1-2
v_gene: TRBV7-2
d_gene: TRBD1
CDR3aa: ASSIRVGQGRLYGYT

j_gene: TRBJ2-1
v_gene: TRBV11-2
d_gene: .
CDR3aa: ASSPISGGGVGEQF

j_gene: TRBJ1-5
v_gene: TRBV2
d_gene: .
CDR3aa: ASSGGRGDNQLQH

j_gene: TRBJ2-5
v_gene: TRBV20-1
d_gene: .
CDR3aa: SARETLTGAFQETQY

j_gene: TRBJ1-2
v_gene: TRBV20-1
d_gene: TRBD1
CDR3aa: SARDPGQGTYGYT

j_gene: TRBJ2-5
v_gene: TRBV30
d_gene: TRBD1
CDR3aa: AWRGQSNEQY

j_gene: TRBJ2-1
v_gene: TRBV27
d_gene: .
CDR3aa: ASTPKGLYNEQF

j_gene: TRBJ1-4
v_gene: TRBV7-9
d_gene: TRBD1
CDR3aa: ASSATTGAYEKLF

j_gene: TRBJ2-3
v_gene: TRBV9
d_gene: .
CDR3aa: ASSVLMREWGTDTQY

j_gene: TRBJ2-3
v_gene: TRBV6-1
d_gene: .
CDR3aa: ASSEGLGTTDTQY

j_gene: TRBJ2-3
v_gene: TRBV20-1
d_gene: .
CDR3aa: SATNRDLIGTDTQY